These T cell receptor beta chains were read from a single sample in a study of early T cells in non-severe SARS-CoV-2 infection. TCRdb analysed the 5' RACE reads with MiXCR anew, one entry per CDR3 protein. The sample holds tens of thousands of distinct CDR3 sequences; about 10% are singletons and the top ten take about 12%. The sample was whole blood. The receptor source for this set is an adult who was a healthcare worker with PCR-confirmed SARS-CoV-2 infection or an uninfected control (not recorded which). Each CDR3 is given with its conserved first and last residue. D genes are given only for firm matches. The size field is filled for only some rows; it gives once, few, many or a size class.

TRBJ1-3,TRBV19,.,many,TGTGCCAGTAGACCCTCGGGTTCGGGGCAGGACACCATATATTTT,CASRPSGSGQDTIYF
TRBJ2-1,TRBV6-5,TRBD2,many,TGTGCCAGCAGTCACGTAGCGGGGGGCTTTCGAGGTGAGCAGTTCTTC,CASSHVAGGFRGEQFF
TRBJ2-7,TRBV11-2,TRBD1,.,TGTGCCAGCAGCTTACCTCTACCCGGGGACAGGGTCTTAGTGGAGCAGTACTTC,CASSLPLPGDRVLVEQYF
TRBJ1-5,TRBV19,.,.,TGTGCCAGTAGTTATAATAGCAATCAGCCCCAGCATTTT,CASSYNSNQPQHF
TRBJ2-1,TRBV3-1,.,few,TGTGCCACCGGACAGTTTTCCTACAATGAGCAGTTCTTC,CATGQFSYNEQFF
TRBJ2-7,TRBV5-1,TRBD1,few,TGCGCCAGCAGCTCGGACAGGGGACACTACGAGCAGTACTTC,CASSSDRGHYEQYF
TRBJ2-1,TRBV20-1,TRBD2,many,TGCAGTGCTCCCCTAAGCTTGGCGGGGGGGACCAACAATGAGCAGTTCTTC,CSAPLSLAGGTNNEQFF
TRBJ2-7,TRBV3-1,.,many,TGTGCCAGCAGCCACATCGGCGAGCAGTACTTC,CASSHIGEQYF
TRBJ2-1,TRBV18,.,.,TGTGCCGGCTCACCTCAGAGGAATGAGCAGTTCTTC,CAGSPQRNEQFF
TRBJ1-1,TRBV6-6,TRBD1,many,TGTGCCAGCAGTACCCCCGGGACAGACTCCTACACTGAAGCTTTCTTT,CASSTPGTDSYTEAFF
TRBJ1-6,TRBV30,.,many,TGTGCCTGGACCCGGACAGCGACGAATTCACCCCTCCACTTT,CAWTRTATNSPLHF
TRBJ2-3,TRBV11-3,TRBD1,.,TGTGCCAGCAGCCGGAACCACAGGGGGGGCACAGATACGCAGTATTTT,CASSRNHRGGTDTQYF
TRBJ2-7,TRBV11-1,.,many,TGTGCCAGCAGCTACGGACAGACCCGTACCTACGAGCAGTACTTC,CASSYGQTRTYEQYF
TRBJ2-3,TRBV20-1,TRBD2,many,TGCGGAGGCGGGGGGGGAAGCACAGATACGCAGTATTTT,CGGGGGSTDTQYF
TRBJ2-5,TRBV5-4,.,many,TGTGCCAGCAGCTTGATCACATCTCAAGAGACCCAGTACTTC,CASSLITSQETQYF
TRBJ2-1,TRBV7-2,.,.,TGTGCCAGCAGCTTAGTGACTAGTTCTAGTGGTGAGCAGTTCTTC,CASSLVTSSSGEQFF
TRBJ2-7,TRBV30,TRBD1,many,TGTGCCTGGACCGGATTTGAGACAGGGGGCTACTCCTACGAGCAGTACTTC,CAWTGFETGGYSYEQYF
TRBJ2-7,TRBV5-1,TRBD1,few,TGCGCCAGCACCCGACAGGGGTCGTACGAGCAGTACTTC,CASTRQGSYEQYF
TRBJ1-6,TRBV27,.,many,TGTGCCAGCAGGGCCTGGAATTCACCCCTCCACTTT,CASRAWNSPLHF
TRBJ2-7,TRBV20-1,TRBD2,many,TGCAGTGCTAGCCCCCGGAGCCTAGCGGGAGTCTACGAGCAGTACTTC,CSASPRSLAGVYEQYF
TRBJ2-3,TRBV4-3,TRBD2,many,TGCGCCAGCAGCCAGAGCGGGGGGGCCGGAGATACGCAGTATTTT,CASSQSGGAGDTQYF
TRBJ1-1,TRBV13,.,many,TGTGCCAGCAGCCGGGGCAGGGGAGACGCTGAAGCTTTCTTT,CASSRGRGDAEAFF
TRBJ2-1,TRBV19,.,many,TGTGCCAGTAGTTCATCTGGGGGATACAATGAGCAGTTCTTC,CASSSSGGYNEQFF
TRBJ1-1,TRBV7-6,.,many,TGTGCCAGCAGCTTAAGGGGGGACCGCACTGAAGCTTTCTTT,CASSLRGDRTEAFF
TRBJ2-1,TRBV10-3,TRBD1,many,TGTGCCATTGGTACTGACAGGGGAGAAGAGCAGTTCTTC,CAIGTDRGEEQFF
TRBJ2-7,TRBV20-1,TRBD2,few,TGCTCGTGCGGGGGGGACTACTACGAGCAGTACTTC,CSCGGDYYEQYF
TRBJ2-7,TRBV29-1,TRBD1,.,TGCAGCGTTGGAGGGGGACAGAGAACCTACGAGCAGTACTTC,CSVGGGQRTYEQYF
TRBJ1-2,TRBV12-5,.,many,TGTGCTAGTGGTTTGTTGCTACAGGAAGCCGTGGGCTACACCTTC,CASGLLLQEAVGYTF
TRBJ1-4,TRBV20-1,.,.,TGCAGTGCCTCTGGGGAGGCAACTAATGAAAAACTGTTTTTT,CSASGEATNEKLFF
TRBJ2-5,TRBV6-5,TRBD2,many,TGTGCCAGCAGTTACGGGAGGGGCCCGGGAGGCATCGCAACCCAGTACTTC,CASSYGRGPGGIATQYF
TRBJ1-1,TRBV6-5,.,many,TGTGCCAGCAGTTACGCGGGGAACACTGAAGCTTTCTTT,CASSYAGNTEAFF
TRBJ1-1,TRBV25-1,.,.,TGTGCCAGCGTTCGACGGGCCTCGGGCACTGAAGCTTTCTTT,CASVRRASGTEAFF
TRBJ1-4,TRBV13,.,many,TGTGCCAGCAGGAATCCGGAGTCTAATGAAAAACTGTTTTTT,CASRNPESNEKLFF
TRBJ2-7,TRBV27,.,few,TGTGCCAGCGAGGGACTGAACAATGGGGAGCAGTACTTC,CASEGLNNGEQYF
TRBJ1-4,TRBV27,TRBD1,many,TGTGCCAGCAGAAGGACAGGGCAGGAAAAACTGTTTTTT,CASRRTGQEKLFF
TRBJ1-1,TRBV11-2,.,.,TGTGCCAGCAGCTTAGATCTGGCGGGGGGAGCTTTCTTT,CASSLDLAGGAFF
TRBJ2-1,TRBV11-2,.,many,TGTGCCAGCAGCTTAGATCAACCTCGGGAGCAGTTCTTC,CASSLDQPREQFF
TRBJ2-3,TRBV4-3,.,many,TGCGCCAGCAGCCCCAACGCAGCGATTGGTTTTACGCAGTATTTT,CASSPNAAIGFTQYF
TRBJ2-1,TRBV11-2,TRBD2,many,TGTGCCAGCAGCTTAAGACCGGGACTAGCGGGGGGGCTCGGCATTCACAATGAGCAGTTCTTC,CASSLRPGLAGGLGIHNEQFF
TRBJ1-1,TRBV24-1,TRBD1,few,TGTGCCACAATGGGACAGATGAACACTGAAGCTTTCTTT,CATMGQMNTEAFF
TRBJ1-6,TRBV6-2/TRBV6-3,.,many,TGTGCCAGCAACGTTGACAGCTTCGGAAGTGGATCCTATAATTCACCCCTCCACTTT,CASNVDSFGSGSYNSPLHF
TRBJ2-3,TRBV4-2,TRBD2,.,TGTGCCAGCAGCCAAGAGGGGACTAGCGGGGGCGCAGATACGCAGTATTTT,CASSQEGTSGGADTQYF
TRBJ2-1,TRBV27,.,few,TGTGCCAGCAGTCCGCCCACCTACAATGAGCAGTTCTTC,CASSPPTYNEQFF
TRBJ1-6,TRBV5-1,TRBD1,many,TGCGCCAGCAGCGCGGGACAGGGGAATTCACCCCTCCACTTT,CASSAGQGNSPLHF
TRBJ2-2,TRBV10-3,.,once,TGTGCCATCAGTAAAGGGGGGAGCGGGACCGGGGAGCTGTTTTTT,CAISKGGSGTGELFF
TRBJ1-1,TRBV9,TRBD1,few,TGTGCCAGCAGCGTAGTAGCAGGGGGCACTGAAGCTTTCTTT,CASSVVAGGTEAFF
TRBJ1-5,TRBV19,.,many,TGTGCCAGTAGAACGAAACTCAGGGGTGATCAGCCCCAGCATTTT,CASRTKLRGDQPQHF
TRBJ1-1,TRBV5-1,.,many,TGCGCCAGCAGCTTGGCGGGGGCATCGACTGAAGCTTTCTTT,CASSLAGASTEAFF
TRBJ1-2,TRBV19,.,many,TGTGCCAGTAGTATAGAAGGGGTCTATGGCTACACCTTC,CASSIEGVYGYTF
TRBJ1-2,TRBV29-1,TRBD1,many,TGCAGCGCCGAGCGGGACAGGGGAAGAGGCTACACCTTC,CSAERDRGRGYTF
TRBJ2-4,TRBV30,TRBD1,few,TGTGCCTGGGACAGGGGGAGATCAGGAGCCAAAAACATTCAGTACTTC,CAWDRGRSGAKNIQYF
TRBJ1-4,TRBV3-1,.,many,TGTGCCAGCAGCCAGCAACGGATTGAAAAACTGTTTTTT,CASSQQRIEKLFF
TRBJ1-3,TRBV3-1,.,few,TGTGCCAGCAGCGGGGTAAGGGGCGCTGGAAACACCATATATTTT,CASSGVRGAGNTIYF
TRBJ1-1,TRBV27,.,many,TGTGCCAGCGGTCAGCAAATGAACACTGAAGCTTTCTTT,CASGQQMNTEAFF
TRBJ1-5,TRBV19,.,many,TGTGCCAGTAGTATAGATCGGGCCTCAGGGTCCCAGCCCCAGCATTTT,CASSIDRASGSQPQHF
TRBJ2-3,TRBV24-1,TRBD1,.,TGTGCCACCAGTGATTGGGGACAGGGGGCGATAGATACGCAGTATTTT,CATSDWGQGAIDTQYF
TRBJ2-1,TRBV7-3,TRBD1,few,TGTGCCAGCAGCATCGGGACAGGGGCAGACAATGAGCAGTTCTTC,CASSIGTGADNEQFF
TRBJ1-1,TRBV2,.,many,TGTGCCAGCAAAGGAGACAGCATGAACACTGAAGCTTTCTTT,CASKGDSMNTEAFF